The 2 T cell receptor beta chains given below trace back to one sample, sequenced in a study of regulatory T cells in long-lasting Graves disease. Arm-PCR with iRepertoire HTBI primers amplified the CDR3 regions for these TCR beta libraries. From the multiplex PCR reads, TCRdb called clonotypes with MiXCR, one entry per CDR3 protein. Among 350,000 to 450,000 distinct CDR3 sequences listed, roughly 23% were seen once. Time point specified: persistent/refractory GD, antithyroid drugs over 5 years with positive TRAb. Construction of the TCR library relied on RNA isolated from PBMCs. The specimen was peripheral blood mononuclear cells (PBMCs), collected when the disease was refractory, from a patient treated with antithyroid drugs. All receptors derive from a woman in her 40s with Graves disease.

The sample holds many counts of this clonotype. The chain combines TRBV5-1 with TRBJ1-1; 7 positions match TRBD1. With 4 bases clipped from V and 2 bases from J, the junction kept 8 bases outside the gene matches. The CDR3 extends over 15 amino acids. Germline values: CDR1 SGHRS, CDR2 YFSETQ. CDR3: CASSLLPGGNTEAFF. In DNA form, the CDR3 reads TGCGCCAGCAGCCTCCTTCCAGGGGGTAACACTGAAGCTTTCTTT.

This clonotype was detected many times. The chain employs TRBV28 and TRBJ2-7; 8 nucleotides match TRBD2. Germline lookup yields CDR1 MDHEN and CDR2 SYDVKM. J was trimmed by 5 bases and V by 2 bases; bases with no gene match: 2. The CDR3 has 13 amino acids. DNA of the CDR3: TGTGCCAGCAGTTTACCGGGAGGGCACGAGCAGTACTTC. As protein: CASSLPGGHEQYF. The full variable domain, its missing parts supplied by reference TRBV28 and TRBJ2-7, is DVKVTQSSRYLVKRTGEKVFLECVQDMDHENMFWYRQDPGLGLRLIYFSYDVKMKEKGDIPEGYSVSREKKERFSLILESASTNQTSMYLCASSLPGGHEQYFGPGTRLTVT.